These T cell receptor beta chains were read from a single sample in a study of blood T cell repertoires in COVID-19. Generated by immunoSEQ multiplex PCR, the TCRdb table keeps only in-frame clones and is missing some. The sample carries under 350,000 clones, around nine tenths recorded once. The sample consisted of PBMCs or T cells enriched from blood (not recorded which). The receptors derive from a woman aged 18-29 years who had recovered from COVID-19. Each CDR3 is given with its conserved first and last residue. Each record gives: V gene, J gene, clone size, D gene, CDR3 protein, CDR3 DNA. A D gene is named only where the DNA matches it firmly. Clone sizes are given selectively: once, few, many, or a class where the clone is expanded.

TRBV14	TRBJ2-5	-	-	CASSLNQETQYF	TGTGCCAGCAGCCTCAATCAAGAGACCCAGTACTTC
TRBV15	TRBJ2-1	-	TRBD2	CATSRDPTSGRQGNEQFF	TGTGCCACCAGCAGAGATCCGACTAGCGGGAGGCAGGGCAATGAGCAGTTCTTC
TRBV7-2	TRBJ2-1	-	TRBD2	CASSLNGGVDEQFF	TGTGCCAGCAGCTTAAACGGGGGGGTCGATGAGCAGTTCTTC
TRBV5-8	TRBJ1-2	-	-	CASSLERDIHGGYTF	TGTGCCAGCAGCTTGGAGCGGGACATACACGGTGGCTACACCTTC
TRBV6-2/TRBV6-3	TRBJ2-3	-	TRBD2	CASSWATSGGSDTQYF	TGTGCCAGCAGTTGGGCGACTAGCGGGGGGTCAGATACGCAGTATTTT
TRBV6-1	TRBJ2-1	few	-	CASSDPGGGKWNEQFF	TGTGCCAGCAGTGACCCGGGAGGGGGCAAATGGAATGAGCAGTTCTTC
TRBV30	TRBJ1-2	-	-	CAWSQFLGGESQGGYTF	TGTGCCTGGAGCCAATTCCTTGGCGGGGAAAGCCAGGGAGGCTACACCTTC
TRBV5-4	TRBJ1-1	-	TRBD1	CASSSPGQGEVDTEAFF	TGTGCCAGCAGCTCACCGGGACAGGGAGAAGTCGACACTGAAGCTTTCTTT
TRBV18	TRBJ2-3	-	TRBD2	CASSPQYSGFTDTQYF	TGTGCCAGCTCACCACAGTATAGCGGGTTTACAGATACGCAGTATTTT
TRBV5-1	TRBJ2-7	-	TRBD2	CASRTSGGTYEQYF	TGCGCCAGCCGCACTAGCGGGGGTACCTACGAGCAGTACTTC
TRBV6-4	TRBJ2-1	-	TRBD2	CASSDKASGVPSNEQFF	TGTGCCAGCAGTGACAAGGCTAGCGGGGTGCCCTCGAATGAGCAGTTCTTC